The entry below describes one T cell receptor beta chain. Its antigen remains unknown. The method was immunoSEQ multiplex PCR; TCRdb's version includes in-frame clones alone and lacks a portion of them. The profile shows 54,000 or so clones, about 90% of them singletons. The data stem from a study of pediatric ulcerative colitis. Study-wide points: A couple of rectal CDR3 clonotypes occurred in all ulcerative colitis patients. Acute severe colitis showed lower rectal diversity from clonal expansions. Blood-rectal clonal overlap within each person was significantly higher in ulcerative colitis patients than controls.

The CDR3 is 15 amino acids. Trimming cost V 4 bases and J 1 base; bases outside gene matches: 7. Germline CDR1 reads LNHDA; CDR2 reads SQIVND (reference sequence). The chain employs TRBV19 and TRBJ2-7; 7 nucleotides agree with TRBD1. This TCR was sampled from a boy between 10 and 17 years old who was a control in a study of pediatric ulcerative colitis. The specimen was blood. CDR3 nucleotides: TGTGCCAGTAGTAAAGGGGCGACAGGGTCCTACGAGCAGTACTTC. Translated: CASSKGATGSYEQYF. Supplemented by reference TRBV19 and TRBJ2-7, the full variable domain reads DGGITQSPKYLFRKEGQNVTLSCEQNLNHDAMYWYRQDPGQGLRLIYYSQIVNDFQKGDIAEGYSVSREKKESFPLTVTSAQKNPTAFYLCASSKGATGSYEQYFGPGTRLTVT.